This record concerns one T cell receptor (beta chain) sequence. Germline lookup yields CDR1 SGHVS and CDR2 FNYEAQ. The V end lost 4 bases, the J end lost 1 base, and 10 bases lay between the germline ends. The CDR3 spans 14 residues. The source of the sample is a study of OX40 agonist ivuxolimab in advanced cancers. Data came from immunoSEQ multiplex PCR; TCRdb stores just in-frame clones and leaves some out. The sample carries just over 25,000 clones, about 86% recorded once. Sequencing was performed on CD4+ or CD8+ T cells sorted from blood, taken in a trial of the OX40 agonist ivuxolimab. The TCR originated in an adult with an advanced solid tumor such as melanoma, head and neck, liver or kidney cancer. The rearrangement links TRBV7-6 to TRBJ1-1; D not resolved. This chain's CDR3 is CASSSPGWNTEAFF. DNA of the CDR3: TGTGCCAGCAGCTCCCCTGGATGGAACACTGAAGCTTTCTTT.